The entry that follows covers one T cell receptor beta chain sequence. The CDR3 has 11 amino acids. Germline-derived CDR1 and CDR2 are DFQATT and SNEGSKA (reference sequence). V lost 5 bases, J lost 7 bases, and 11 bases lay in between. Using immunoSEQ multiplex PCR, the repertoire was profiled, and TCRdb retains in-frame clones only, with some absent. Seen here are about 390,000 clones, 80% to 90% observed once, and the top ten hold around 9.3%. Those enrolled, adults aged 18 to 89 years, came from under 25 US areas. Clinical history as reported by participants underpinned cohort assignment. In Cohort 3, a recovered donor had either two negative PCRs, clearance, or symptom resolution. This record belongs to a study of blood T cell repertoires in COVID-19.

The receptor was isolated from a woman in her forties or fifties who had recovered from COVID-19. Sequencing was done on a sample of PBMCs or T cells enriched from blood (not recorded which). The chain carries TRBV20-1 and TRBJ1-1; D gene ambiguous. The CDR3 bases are TGCAGTGCTGCCCCGGGATATGAAGCTTTCTTT. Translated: CSAAPGYEAFF.